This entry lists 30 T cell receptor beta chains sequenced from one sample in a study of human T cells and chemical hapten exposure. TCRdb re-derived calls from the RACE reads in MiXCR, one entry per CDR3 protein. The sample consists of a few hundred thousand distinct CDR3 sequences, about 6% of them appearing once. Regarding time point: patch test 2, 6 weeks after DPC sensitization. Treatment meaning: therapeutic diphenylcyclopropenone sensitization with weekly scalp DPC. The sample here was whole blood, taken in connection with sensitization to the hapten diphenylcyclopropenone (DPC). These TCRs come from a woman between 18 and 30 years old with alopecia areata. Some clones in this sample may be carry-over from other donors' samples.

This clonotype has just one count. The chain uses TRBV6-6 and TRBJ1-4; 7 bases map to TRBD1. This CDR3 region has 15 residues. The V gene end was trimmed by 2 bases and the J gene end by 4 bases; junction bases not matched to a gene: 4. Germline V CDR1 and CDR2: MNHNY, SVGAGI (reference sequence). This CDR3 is CASSYRDRVNEKLFF. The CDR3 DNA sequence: TGTGCCAGCAGTTACCGAGACAGGGTTAATGAAAAACTGTTTTTT.

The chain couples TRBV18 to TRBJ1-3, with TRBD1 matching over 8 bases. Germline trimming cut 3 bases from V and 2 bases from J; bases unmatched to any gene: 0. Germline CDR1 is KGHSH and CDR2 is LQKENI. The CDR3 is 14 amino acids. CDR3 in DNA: TGTGCCAGCTCACCGGGACAGGCTGGAAACACCATATATTTT. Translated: CASSPGQAGNTIYF. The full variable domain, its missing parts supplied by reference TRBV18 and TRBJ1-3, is NAGVMQNPRHLVRRRGQEARLRCSPMKGHSHVYWYRQLPEEGLKFMVYLQKENIIDESGMPKERFSAEFPKEGPSILRIQQVVRGDSAAYFCASSPGQAGNTIYFGEGSWLTVV.

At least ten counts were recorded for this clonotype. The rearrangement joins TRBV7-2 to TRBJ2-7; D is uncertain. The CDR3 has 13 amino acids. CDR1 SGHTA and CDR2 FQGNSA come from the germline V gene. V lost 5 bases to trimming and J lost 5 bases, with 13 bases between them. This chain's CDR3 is CASSPGRGDEQYF. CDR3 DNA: TGTGCCAGCAGCCCTGGACGTGGGGACGAGCAGTACTTC.

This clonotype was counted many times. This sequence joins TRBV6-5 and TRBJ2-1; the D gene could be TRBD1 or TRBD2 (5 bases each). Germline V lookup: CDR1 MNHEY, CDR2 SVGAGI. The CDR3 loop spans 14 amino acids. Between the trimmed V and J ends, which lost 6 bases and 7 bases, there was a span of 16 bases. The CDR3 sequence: CASRPGPEGNEQFF. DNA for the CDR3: TGTGCCAGCAGGCCAGGCCCCGAGGGGAATGAGCAGTTCTTC.

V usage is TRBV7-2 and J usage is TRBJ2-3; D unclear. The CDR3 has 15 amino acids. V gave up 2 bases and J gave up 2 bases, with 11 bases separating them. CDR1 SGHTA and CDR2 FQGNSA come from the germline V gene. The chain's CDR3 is CASSLRPAFTDTQYF. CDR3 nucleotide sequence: TGTGCCAGCAGCTTACGACCCGCATTCACAGATACGCAGTATTTT. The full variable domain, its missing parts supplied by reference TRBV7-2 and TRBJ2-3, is GAGVSQSPSNKVTEKGKDVELRCDPISGHTALYWYRQSLGQGLEFLIYFQGNSAPDKSGLPSDRFSAERTGGSVSTLTIQRTQQEDSAVYLCASSLRPAFTDTQYFGPGTRLTVL.

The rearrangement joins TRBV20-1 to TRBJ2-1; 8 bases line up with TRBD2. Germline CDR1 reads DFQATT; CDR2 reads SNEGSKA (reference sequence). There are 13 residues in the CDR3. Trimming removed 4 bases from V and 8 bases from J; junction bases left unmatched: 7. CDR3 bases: TGCAGTGCTATGGGCAGCGGGGGCTATGAGCAGTTCTTC. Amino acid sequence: CSAMGSGGYEQFF.

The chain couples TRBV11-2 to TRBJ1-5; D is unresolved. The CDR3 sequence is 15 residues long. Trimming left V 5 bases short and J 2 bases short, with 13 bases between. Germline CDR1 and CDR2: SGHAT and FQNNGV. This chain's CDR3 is CASSQSGSGNQPQHF. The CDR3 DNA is TGTGCCAGCAGCCAGTCCGGGAGTGGCAATCAGCCCCAGCATTTT.

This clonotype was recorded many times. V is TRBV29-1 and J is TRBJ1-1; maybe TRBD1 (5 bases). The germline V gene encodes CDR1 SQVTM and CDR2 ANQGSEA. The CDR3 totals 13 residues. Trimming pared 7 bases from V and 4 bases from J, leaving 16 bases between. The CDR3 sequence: CSGGQPRGTEAFF. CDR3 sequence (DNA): TGCAGCGGCGGGCAACCGAGGGGCACTGAAGCTTTCTTT.

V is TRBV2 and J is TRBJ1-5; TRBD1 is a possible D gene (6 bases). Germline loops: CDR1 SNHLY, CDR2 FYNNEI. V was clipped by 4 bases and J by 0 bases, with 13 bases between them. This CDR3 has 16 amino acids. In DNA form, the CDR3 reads TGTGCCAGCAGTGGTGAGGACAGTAATAGCAATCAGCCCCAGCATTTT. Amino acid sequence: CASSGEDSNSNQPQHF.

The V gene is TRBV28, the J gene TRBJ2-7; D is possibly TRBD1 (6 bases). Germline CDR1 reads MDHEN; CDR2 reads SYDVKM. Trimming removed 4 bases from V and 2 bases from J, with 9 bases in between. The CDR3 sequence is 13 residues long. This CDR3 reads CASSWDTPYEQYF. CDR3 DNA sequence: TGTGCCAGCAGTTGGGACACCCCCTACGAGCAGTACTTC.

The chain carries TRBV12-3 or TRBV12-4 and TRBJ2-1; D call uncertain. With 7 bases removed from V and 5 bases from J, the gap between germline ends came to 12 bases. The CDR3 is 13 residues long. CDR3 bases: TGTGCCAGCAAGGCCATGGGCAACAATGAGCAGTTCTTC. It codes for CASKAMGNNEQFF.

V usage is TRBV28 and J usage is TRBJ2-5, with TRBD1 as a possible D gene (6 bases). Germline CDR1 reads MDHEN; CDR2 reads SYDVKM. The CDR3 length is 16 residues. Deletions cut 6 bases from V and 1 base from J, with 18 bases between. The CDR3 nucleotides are TGTGCCAGCAGCCCTTCTGGACAGCTAGTCCAAGAGACCCAGTACTTC. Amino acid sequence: CASSPSGQLVQETQYF.

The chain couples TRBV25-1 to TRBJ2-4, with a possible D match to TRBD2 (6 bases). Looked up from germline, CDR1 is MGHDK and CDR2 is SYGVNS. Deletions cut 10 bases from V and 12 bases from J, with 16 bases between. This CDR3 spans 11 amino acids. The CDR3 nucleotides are TGTGCCACCGGGGGTATACAGAATCAGTACTTC. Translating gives CATGGIQNQYF.

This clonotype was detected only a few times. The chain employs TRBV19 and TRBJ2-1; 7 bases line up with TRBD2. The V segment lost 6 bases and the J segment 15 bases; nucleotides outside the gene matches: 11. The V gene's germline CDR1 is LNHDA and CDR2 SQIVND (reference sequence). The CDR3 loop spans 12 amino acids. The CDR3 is CASRAGLGSLFF. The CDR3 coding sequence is TGTGCCAGTAGGGCAGGACTAGGAAGCCTGTTCTTC.

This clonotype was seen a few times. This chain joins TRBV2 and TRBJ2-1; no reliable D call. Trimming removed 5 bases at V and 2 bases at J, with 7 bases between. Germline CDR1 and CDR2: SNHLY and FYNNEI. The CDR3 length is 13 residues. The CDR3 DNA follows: TGTGCCAGCAGTCCCGACACCTACAATGAGCAGTTCTTC. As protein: CASSPDTYNEQFF.

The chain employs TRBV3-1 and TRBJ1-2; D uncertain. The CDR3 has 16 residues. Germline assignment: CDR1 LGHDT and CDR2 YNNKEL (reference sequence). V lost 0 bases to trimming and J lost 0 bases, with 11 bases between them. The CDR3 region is CASSQDRPLTNYGYTF. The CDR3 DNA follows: TGTGCCAGCAGCCAAGATAGGCCTCTCACTAACTATGGCTACACCTTC.

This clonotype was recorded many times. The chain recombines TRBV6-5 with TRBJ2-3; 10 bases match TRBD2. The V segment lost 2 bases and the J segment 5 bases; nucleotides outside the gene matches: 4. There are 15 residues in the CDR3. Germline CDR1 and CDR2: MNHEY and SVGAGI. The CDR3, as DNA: TGTGCCAGCAGTTACACTAGCGGGGTTGGAGATACGCAGTATTTT. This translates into CASSYTSGVGDTQYF.

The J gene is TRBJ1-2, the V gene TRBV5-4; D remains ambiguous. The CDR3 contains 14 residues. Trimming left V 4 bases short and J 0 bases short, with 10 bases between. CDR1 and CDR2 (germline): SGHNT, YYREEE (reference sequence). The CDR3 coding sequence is TGTGCCAGCAGCCCACCGGACCCTAACTATGGCTACACCTTC. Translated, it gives CASSPPDPNYGYTF.

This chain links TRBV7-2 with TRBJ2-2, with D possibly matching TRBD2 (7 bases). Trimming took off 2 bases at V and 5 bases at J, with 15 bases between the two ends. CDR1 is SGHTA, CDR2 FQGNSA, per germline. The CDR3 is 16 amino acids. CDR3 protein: CASSLIAGARTGELFF. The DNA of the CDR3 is TGTGCCAGCAGCTTAATTGCGGGGGCGCGAACCGGGGAGCTGTTTTTT.

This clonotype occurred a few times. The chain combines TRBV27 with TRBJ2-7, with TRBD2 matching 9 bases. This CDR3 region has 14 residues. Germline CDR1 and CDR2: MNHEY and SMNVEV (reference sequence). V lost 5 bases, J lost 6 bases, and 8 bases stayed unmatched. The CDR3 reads CASSVLAGASEQYF. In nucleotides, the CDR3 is TGTGCCAGCAGTGTCTTAGCGGGGGCGTCCGAGCAGTACTTC.

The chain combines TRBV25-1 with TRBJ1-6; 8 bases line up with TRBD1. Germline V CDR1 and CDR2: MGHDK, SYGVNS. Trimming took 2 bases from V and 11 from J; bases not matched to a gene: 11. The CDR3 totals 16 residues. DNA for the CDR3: TGTGCCAGCAGTGAAACCCCTCGGACAGGGACTACACCCCTCCACTTT. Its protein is CASSETPRTGTTPLHF.

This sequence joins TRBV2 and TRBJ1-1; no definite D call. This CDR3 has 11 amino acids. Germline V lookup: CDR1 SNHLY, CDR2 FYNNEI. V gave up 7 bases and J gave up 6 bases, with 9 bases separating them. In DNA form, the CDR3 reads TGTGCCAGCACCGGGGAATCTGAAGCTTTCTTT. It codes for CASTGESEAFF.

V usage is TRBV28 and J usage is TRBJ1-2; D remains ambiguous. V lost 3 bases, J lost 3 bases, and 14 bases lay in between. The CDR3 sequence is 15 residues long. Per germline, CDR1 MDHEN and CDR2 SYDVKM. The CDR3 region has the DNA TGTGCCAGCAGTTTCCAGGCTTTCCCCCACTATGGCTACACCTTC. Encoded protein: CASSFQAFPHYGYTF.

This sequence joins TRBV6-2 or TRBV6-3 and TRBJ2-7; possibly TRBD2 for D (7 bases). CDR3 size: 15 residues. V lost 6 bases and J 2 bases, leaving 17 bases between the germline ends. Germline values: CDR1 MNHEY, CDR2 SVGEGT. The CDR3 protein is CASRRYGGPTYEQYF. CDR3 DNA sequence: TGTGCCAGCAGGCGTTACGGGGGGCCAACCTACGAGCAGTACTTC.

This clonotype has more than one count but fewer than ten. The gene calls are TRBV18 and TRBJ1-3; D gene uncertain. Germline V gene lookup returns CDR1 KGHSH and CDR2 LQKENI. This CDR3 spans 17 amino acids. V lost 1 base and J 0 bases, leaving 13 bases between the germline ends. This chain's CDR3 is CASSPRISGSSGNTIYF. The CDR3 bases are TGTGCCAGCTCACCACGGATTTCAGGTTCCTCTGGAAACACCATATATTTT.

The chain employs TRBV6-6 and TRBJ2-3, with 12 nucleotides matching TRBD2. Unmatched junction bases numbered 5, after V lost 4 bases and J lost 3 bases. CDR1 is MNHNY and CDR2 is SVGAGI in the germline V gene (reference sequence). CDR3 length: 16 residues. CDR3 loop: CASSSRTSGETDTQYF. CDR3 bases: TGTGCCAGCAGTTCCCGGACTAGCGGGGAAACAGATACGCAGTATTTT.

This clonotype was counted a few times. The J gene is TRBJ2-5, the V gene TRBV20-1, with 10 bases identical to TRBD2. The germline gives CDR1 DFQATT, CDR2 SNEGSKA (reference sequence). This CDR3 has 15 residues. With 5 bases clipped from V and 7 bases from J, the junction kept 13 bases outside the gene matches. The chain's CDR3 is CSASLAGGPLGTQYF. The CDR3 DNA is TGCAGTGCTTCATTAGCGGGGGGCCCCCTGGGGACCCAGTACTTC.

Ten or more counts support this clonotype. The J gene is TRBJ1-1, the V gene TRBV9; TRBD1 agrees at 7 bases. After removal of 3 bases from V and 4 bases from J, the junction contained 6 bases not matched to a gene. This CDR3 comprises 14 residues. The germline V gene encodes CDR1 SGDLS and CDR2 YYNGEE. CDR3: CASSEQGKGTEAFF. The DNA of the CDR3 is TGTGCCAGCAGCGAACAGGGGAAAGGCACTGAAGCTTTCTTT. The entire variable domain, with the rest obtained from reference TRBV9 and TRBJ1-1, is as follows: DSGVTQTPKHLITATGQRVTLRCSPRSGDLSVYWYQQSLDQGLQFLIQYYNGEERAKGNILERFSAQQFPDLHSELNLSSLELGDSALYFCASSEQGKGTEAFFGQGTRLTVV.

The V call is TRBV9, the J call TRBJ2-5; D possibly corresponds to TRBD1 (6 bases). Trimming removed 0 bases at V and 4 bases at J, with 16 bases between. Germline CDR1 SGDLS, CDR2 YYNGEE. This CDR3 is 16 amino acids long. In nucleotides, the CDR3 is TGTGCCAGCAGCGTAGAAACAGGGACGGATTTAGAGACCCAGTACTTC. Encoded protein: CASSVETGTDLETQYF.

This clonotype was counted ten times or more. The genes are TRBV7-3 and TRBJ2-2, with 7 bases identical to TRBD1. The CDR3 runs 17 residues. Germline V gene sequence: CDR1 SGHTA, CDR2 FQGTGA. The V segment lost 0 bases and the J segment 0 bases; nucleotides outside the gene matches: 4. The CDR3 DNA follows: TGTGCCAGCAGCTTAACCGGGACAGCCACGAACACCGGGGAGCTGTTTTTT. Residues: CASSLTGTATNTGELFF. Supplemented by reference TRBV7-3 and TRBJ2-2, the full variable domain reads GAGVSQTPSNKVTEKGKYVELRCDPISGHTALYWYRQSLGQGPEFLIYFQGTGAADDSGLPNDRFFAVRPEGSVSTLKIQRTERGDSAVYLCASSLTGTATNTGELFFGEGSRLTVL.